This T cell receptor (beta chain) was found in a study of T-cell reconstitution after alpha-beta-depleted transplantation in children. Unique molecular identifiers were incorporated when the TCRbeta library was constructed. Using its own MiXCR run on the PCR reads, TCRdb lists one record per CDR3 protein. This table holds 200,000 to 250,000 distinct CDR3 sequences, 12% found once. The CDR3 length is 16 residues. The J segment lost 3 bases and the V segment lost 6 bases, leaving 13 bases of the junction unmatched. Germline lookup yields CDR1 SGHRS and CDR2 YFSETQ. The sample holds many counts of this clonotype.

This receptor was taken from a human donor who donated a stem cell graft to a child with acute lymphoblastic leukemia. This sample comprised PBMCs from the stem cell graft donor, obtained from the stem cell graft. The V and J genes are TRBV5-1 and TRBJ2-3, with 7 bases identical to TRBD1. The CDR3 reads CASNRQGRGSTDTQYF. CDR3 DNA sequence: TGCGCCAGCAATCGACAGGGTAGGGGATCTACAGATACGCAGTATTTT.